Shown below are 16 T cell receptor beta chains from a single sample sequenced in a study of shared clonotypes between healthy human individuals (dated by TCRdb to 2020 to 2021). The library was obtained by the immunoSEQ multiplex PCR assay. The source is immuneACCESS, and TCRdb retained only in-frame sequences with V and J called. Part of the clones is not carried over; for the studies checked, unresolved V genes explain less than half of this, and the remainder is unexplained. In all, the sample holds approximately 500,000 clones, and 81% of those were seen once. More than 9.5% of the sample lies in the top ten. Specimen: PBMCs. The receptors stem from a woman aged 40 to 50 in good health. Some clones in this sample may be carry-over from other donors' samples.

V is TRBV19 and J is TRBJ2-3; D call uncertain. This CDR3 has 14 residues. CDR1 is LNHDA and CDR2 is SQIVND in the germline V gene (reference sequence). Between the trimmed V and J ends, which lost 6 bases and 2 bases, there was a span of 12 bases. DNA of the CDR3: TGTGCCAGTAGCCAATTTGGGGACACAGATACGCAGTATTTT. Protein sequence: CASSQFGDTDTQYF.

The J gene is TRBJ1-5, the V gene TRBV5-4, with D unclear. Germline V gene lookup returns CDR1 SGHNT and CDR2 YYREEE (reference sequence). The V and J ends lost 4 bases and 6 bases respectively, with 14 bases between them. The length of the CDR3 is 14 residues. CDR3 residues: CASSRYGMGQPQHF. CDR3 DNA sequence: TGTGCCAGCAGCCGATATGGAATGGGTCAGCCCCAGCATTTT.

This clone was counted a few times. V gene TRBV7-6 combines with J gene TRBJ2-3, with unresolved D. V was clipped by 5 bases and J by 5 bases, with 14 bases between them. Germline V gene lookup returns CDR1 SGHVS and CDR2 FNYEAQ. The CDR3 runs 14 residues. The CDR3 nucleotides read TGTGCCAGCAGCCTTACCCTGATTGGAGATACGCAGTATTTT. It codes for CASSLTLIGDTQYF.

In this sample, this clone turned up once. The CDR3: CASSPWTGNTGELFF. The DNA of the CDR3 is TGTGCCAGCAGTCCCTGGACAGGCAACACCGGGGAGCTGTTTTTT. The chain uses TRBV27 and TRBJ2-2; 7 nucleotides agree with TRBD1. The CDR3 length is 15 residues. With 5 bases clipped from V and 2 bases from J, the junction kept 5 bases outside the gene matches. Germline V gene lookup returns CDR1 MNHEY and CDR2 SMNVEV (reference sequence).

This rearrangement joins TRBV5-1 to TRBJ1-4; no clear D. The CDR3 loop spans 17 amino acids. Germline loops: CDR1 SGHRS, CDR2 YFSETQ. V shed 0 bases and J shed 0 bases, with 12 bases lying between them. The CDR3 spells CASSLASGLATNEKLFF. Written as DNA, the CDR3 is TGCGCCAGCAGCTTGGCTTCTGGTCTTGCAACTAATGAAAAACTGTTTTTT.

The CDR3 DNA reads as TGCGCCAGCAGCCATGGTGGCTCGGGCGGGGAGCTGTTTTTT. Its protein product is CASSHGGSGGELFF. The chain has TRBV4-3 and TRBJ2-2; D unresolved. V was shortened by 3 bases and J by 7 bases, with 12 bases between the two germline ends. The CDR3 length is 14 residues. Germline V lookup: CDR1 LGHNA, CDR2 YSLEER.

This chain connects TRBV7-6 to TRBJ2-7, with D maybe TRBD1 (5 bases). The CDR3 consists of 16 residues. CDR1 is SGHVS and CDR2 is FNYEAQ in the germline V gene. Trimming stripped 3 bases from V and 0 bases from J, with 15 bases between. The CDR3 nucleotides read TGTGCCAGCAGCTTCCGAGACAGTAAAAGCTCCTACGAGCAGTACTTC. Its protein is CASSFRDSKSSYEQYF. Drawing the rest from reference TRBV7-6 and TRBJ2-7, the complete variable domain is GAGVSQSPRYKVTKRGQDVALRCDPISGHVSLYWYRQALGQGPEFLTYFNYEAQQDKSGLPNDRFSAERPEGSISTLTIQRTEQRDSAMYRCASSFRDSKSSYEQYFGPGTRLTVT.

The chain combines TRBV27 with TRBJ1-2; 8 bases align to TRBD1. The CDR3 runs to 13 residues. Looked up from germline, CDR1 is MNHEY and CDR2 is SMNVEV (reference sequence). The V segment lost 6 bases and the J segment 8 bases; nucleotides outside the gene matches: 8. CDR3 coding DNA: TGTGCCAGCAGCCAAGACAGGGGACGCGGCTACACCTTC. This translates into CASSQDRGRGYTF.

The rearrangement links TRBV18 to TRBJ2-1; 10 bases are shared with TRBD2. The CDR3 spans 16 residues. The germline V gene encodes CDR1 KGHSH and CDR2 LQKENI. J was trimmed by 8 bases and V by 4 bases; bases with no gene match: 11. CDR3: CASSRGASGRIDEQFF. The CDR3, as DNA: TGTGCCAGCTCACGAGGGGCTAGCGGGAGAATCGATGAGCAGTTCTTC.

This chain connects TRBV30 to TRBJ1-1, with a tentative D call TRBD1 (5 bases). Trimming left V 4 bases short and J 11 bases short, with 14 bases between. This CDR3 contains 11 residues. The germline gives CDR1 GTSNPN, CDR2 SVGIG (reference sequence). CDR3 in DNA: TGTGCCTGGACCGGGGGGGGTAGGGCTTTCTTT. Residues: CAWTGGGRAFF.

The rearrangement uses TRBV19 and TRBJ1-2, with a possible D match to TRBD1 (6 bases). Germline values: CDR1 LNHDA, CDR2 SQIVND (reference sequence). This CDR3 has 15 amino acids. V was pared by 5 bases and J by 4 bases, with 17 bases between. The CDR3 spells CASSSQGPWVYGYTF. CDR3 in DNA: TGTGCCAGTAGTTCACAGGGACCTTGGGTCTATGGCTACACCTTC.

V and J are TRBV5-1 and TRBJ2-7; D ambiguous. With 1 base removed from V and 3 bases from J, the gap between germline ends came to 8 bases. Germline V gene lookup returns CDR1 SGHRS and CDR2 YFSETQ. The length of the CDR3 is 13 residues. CDR3 coding DNA: TGCGCCAGCAGCTTGCGACAAGACTACGAGCAGTACTTC. It encodes CASSLRQDYEQYF.

Many counts were recorded for this clone. V usage is TRBV6-5 and J usage is TRBJ2-7; D is unresolved. Germline V gives CDR1 MNHEY, CDR2 SVGAGI. The germline V and J ends were trimmed by 5 bases and 3 bases, with 14 bases remaining between them. This CDR3 region has 14 residues. The chain's CDR3 is CASSPLASFYEQYF. In DNA, the CDR3 is TGTGCCAGCAGTCCCTTAGCCTCATTCTACGAGCAGTACTTC.

V usage is TRBV7-9 and J usage is TRBJ2-7; D call uncertain. This CDR3 comprises 14 residues. Trimming took 0 bases from V and 3 from J, leaving 9 bases between them. Per germline, CDR1 SEHNR and CDR2 FQNEAQ (reference sequence). The CDR3, as DNA: TGTGCCAGCAGCTTAGCTCTCTCAGACTACGAGCAGTACTTC. Its protein product is CASSLALSDYEQYF.

The chain joins TRBV7-6 to TRBJ2-1; no reliable D call. From germline, CDR1 is SGHVS and CDR2 FNYEAQ. The CDR3 is 13 amino acids. Trimming took off 2 bases at V and 7 bases at J, with 9 bases between the two ends. The CDR3 region is CASSLSGSNEQFF. The CDR3 nucleotides read TGTGCCAGCAGCTTAAGTGGCAGTAATGAGCAGTTCTTC.

V gene TRBV2 combines with J gene TRBJ2-3; D may correspond to TRBD1 or TRBD2 (6 bases each). Germline V lookup: CDR1 SNHLY, CDR2 FYNNEI. The V end was cut by 6 bases, the J end by 0 bases, with 13 bases between. The CDR3 is 15 amino acids. CDR3 nucleotides: TGTGCCAGCAGAGGGGGGCAGGTTAGCACAGATACGCAGTATTTT. Encoded protein: CASRGGQVSTDTQYF.